Following are 10 T cell receptor beta chains from one sample sequenced in a study of T cell clonotyping in hematopoietic cell transplantation. Profiled with immunoSEQ multiplex PCR; TCRdb holds only in-frame clones, not every one. The table has some 28,000 clones, approximately 86% seen once. Time point meaning: recipient sample about 28 days before transplant, after cytoreduction. Sequenced here: peripheral blood mononuclear cells, sampled before stem cell transplant. The origin of the receptors is a man aged 35 to 55 with acute myeloid leukemia. Some clones in this sample may be carry-over from other donors' samples.

The rearrangement joins TRBV11-3 to TRBJ2-7; D remains unclear. Deletions cut 0 bases from V and 8 bases from J, with 8 bases between. Germline values: CDR1 SGHNT, CDR2 YENEEA. This CDR3 has 12 amino acids. The CDR3 bases are TGTGCCAGCAGCTTAGATAATGGGAAGCAGTACTTC. Its protein product is CASSLDNGKQYF.

The chain carries TRBV11-3 and TRBJ2-7; perhaps TRBD1 as D (5 bases). CDR1 SGHNT and CDR2 YENEEA come from the germline V gene. Trimming took 7 bases from V and 4 from J, leaving 17 bases between them. The CDR3 length is 14 residues. CDR3 sequence (DNA): TGTGCCAGCAAAGAAAGGACATACTCATACGAGCAGTACTTC. Amino acids: CASKERTYSYEQYF.

This clone was seen just once. The chain recombines TRBV6-5 with TRBJ2-1; no clear D gene. The germline V gene encodes CDR1 MNHEY and CDR2 SVGAGI. This CDR3 region has 15 residues. Trimming stripped 7 bases from V and 2 bases from J, with 15 bases between. Here the CDR3 DNA reads TGTGCCAGCAAACTACAAGGGTCCACCTACAATGAGCAGTTCTTC. It yields the protein CASKLQGSTYNEQFF.

The genes are TRBV27 and TRBJ2-7; 7 bases fit TRBD2. This CDR3 spans 15 amino acids. Germline CDR1 MNHEY, CDR2 SMNVEV (reference sequence). J lost 3 bases, V lost 8 bases, and 13 bases had no gene match. The CDR3: CASEPTSGGGYEQYF. The CDR3 nucleotides are TGTGCCAGCGAACCCACATCGGGGGGAGGCTACGAGCAGTACTTC.

This sequence joins TRBV7-9 and TRBJ2-7; D not certain. Per the germline V gene, CDR1 is SEHNR and CDR2 is FQNEAQ (reference sequence). This CDR3 contains 16 residues. The V and J ends lost 4 bases and 2 bases respectively, with 18 bases between them. CDR3 sequence: CASSSLGTDRTYEQYF. The DNA of the CDR3 is TGTGCCAGCAGCTCTCTTGGAACAGACCGAACCTACGAGCAGTACTTC.

A word on this clone: Germline and junction disagree at one end, which may indicate a read error. The genes are TRBV28 and TRBJ2-5, with 8 bases fitting TRBD1. The CDR3 loop spans 17 amino acids. Germline V lookup: CDR1 MDHEN, CDR2 SYDVKM. As DNA, the CDR3 is TGTGCCAGCAGTTTATTCCAGGGGGCGCTAGGCCAAGAGACCCGGTACTTC. Protein product: CASSLFQGALGQETRYF.

The chain recombines TRBV2 with TRBJ2-6; weak D call: TRBD2 (7 bases). Trimming removed 10 bases from V and 0 bases from J, with 13 bases in between. Germline CDR1 is SNHLY and CDR2 is FYNNEI. The CDR3 runs 15 residues. The CDR3 is CATKGGVSGANVLTF. CDR3 nucleotide sequence: TGTGCCACCAAGGGGGGGGTCTCTGGGGCCAACGTCCTGACTTTC. The full variable domain, rest sourced from reference TRBV2 and TRBJ2-6, is EPEVTQTPSHQVTQMGQEVILRCVPISNHLYFYWYRQILGQKVEFLVSFYNNEISEKSEIFDDQFSVERPDGSNFTLKIRSTKLEDSAMYFCATKGGVSGANVLTFGAGSRLTVL.

This sequence joins TRBV6-1 and TRBJ2-7; 11 bases fit TRBD1. Per germline, CDR1 MNHNS and CDR2 SASEGT. Trimming cost V 7 bases and J 3 bases; bases outside gene matches: 2. The CDR3 extends over 13 amino acids. The CDR3 spells CASTGTGGYEQYF. DNA of the CDR3: TGTGCCAGCACCGGGACAGGGGGCTACGAGCAGTACTTC.

CDR3 region: CASSQEPQGVSGNTIYF. Written as DNA, the CDR3 is TGCGCCAGCAGCCAAGAACCACAGGGTGTCTCTGGAAACACCATATATTTT. This rearrangement joins TRBV4-3 to TRBJ1-3, with D possibly being TRBD1 (6 bases). This CDR3 is built from 17 residues. Germline CDR1 LGHNA, CDR2 YSLEER. V lost 0 bases to trimming and J lost 0 bases, with 12 bases between them.

This chain links TRBV15 with TRBJ1-2; D is possibly TRBD1 (6 bases). This CDR3 spans 16 amino acids. The V gene's germline CDR1 is LNHNV and CDR2 YYDKDF (reference sequence). Deletions cut 5 bases from V and 4 bases from J, with 20 bases between. The CDR3 is CATSGPGHGGFYGYTF. CDR3 in DNA: TGTGCCACCAGCGGGCCGGGACACGGAGGTTTCTATGGCTACACCTTC.